This is a list of T cell receptor beta chains from one sample in a study of blood T cell repertoires in COVID-19. The table came from immunoSEQ multiplex PCR; TCRdb's copy has only in-frame clones and leaves some out. The repertoire holds 130,000 or so clones, 80% to 85% seen once, with roughly 8.7% in the top ten. The specimen was peripheral blood. The receptor set was obtained from a man aged 25 to 45 with COVID-19, enrolled during active disease. CDR3s include the opening cysteine and the closing phenylalanine or tryptophan. The order of the fields is J gene, V gene, D gene, CDR3 protein. D genes are given only for firm matches.

TRBJ2-7,TRBV7-9,NA,CASSSGWTYEQYF
TRBJ2-7,TRBV25-1,TRBD1,CASSDGTGFYEQYF
TRBJ2-3,TRBV3-1/TRBV3-2,NA,CASSQGLADTQYF
TRBJ2-1,TRBV9,NA,CASSPVGNHEQFF
TRBJ2-6,TRBV10-1,TRBD1,CASSPTGAGANVLTF
TRBJ2-5,TRBV6-5,TRBD2,CATGTSGSWRETQYF
TRBJ1-2,TRBV10-3,NA,CAIMIAVNYGYTF
TRBJ2-2,TRBV3-1/TRBV3-2,NA,CASSQQVNTGELFF
TRBJ2-4,TRBV4-3,TRBD1,CASSQDRAKNIQYF
TRBJ1-6,TRBV14,NA,CASSPRLNSPLHF
TRBJ1-2,TRBV2,NA,CASTTYRAFYGYTF
TRBJ1-2,TRBV10-3,TRBD1,CAIREGAGGYTF
TRBJ1-6,TRBV28,TRBD1,CASSLTGVIGSPLHF
TRBJ1-2,TRBV25-1,TRBD1,CASSEWTGRDGYTF
TRBJ1-5,TRBV27,NA,CASSYAGPNQPQHF
TRBJ2-2,TRBV7-3,NA,CASSLSPSGNTGELFF
TRBJ2-3,TRBV10-1,NA,CASSDGRDHTDTQYF
TRBJ2-1,TRBV24-1,TRBD2,CATSVGGLAGGRYNEQFF
TRBJ2-1,TRBV9,NA,CASSAPGLGYNEQFF
TRBJ2-3,TRBV9,TRBD1,CASSGHRGPKPDTQYF
TRBJ1-1,TRBV3-1/TRBV3-2,TRBD1,CASRETGLNTEAFF
TRBJ1-2,TRBV3-1/TRBV3-2,NA,CASSHNSNYGYTF
TRBJ1-1,TRBV18,NA,CASSPLTNRGTEAFF
TRBJ1-1,TRBV6-5,NA,CASSYSGGNTEAFF
TRBJ2-1,TRBV6-6,TRBD1,CASSYPDRDEQFF
TRBJ1-4,TRBV7-6,NA,CASSPRGGEKLFF
TRBJ2-1,TRBV7-9,NA,CASSLTPFVTGAAYNEQFF
TRBJ2-7,TRBV19,TRBD2,CASTRGGRVDEQYF
TRBJ2-7,TRBV6-6,NA,CASSFSERPYEQYF
TRBJ2-7,TRBV19,NA,CASSIDRTGEQYF
TRBJ1-1,TRBV12-5,NA,CASGLRDTEAFF